This T cell receptor beta chain was documented in a study of T cells in Graves' hyperthyroidism and ophthalmopathy. Study results and limitations: For ophthalmopathy, model prediction preceded onset by a median 6.5 months.

This clonotype has just a few counts. The antigen is unknown. CDR1 and CDR2 (germline): MDHEN, SYDVKM. The CDR3 consists of 12 residues. Trimming took off 5 bases at V and 3 bases at J, with 6 bases between the two ends. The investigators amplified TCR beta CDR3 regions from RNA transcripts. HTBI primers were used for first-round RT-PCR of the TCR CDR3. TCRdb used MiXCR to reprocess the multiplex PCR reads, holding one entry per CDR3 protein. The sample yields roughly 660,000 distinct CDR3 sequences, approximately 15% seen once. The study defined stable Graves' hyperthyroidism as no ophthalmopathy progression within 18 months. These patients, aged 18 to 65, had recently diagnosed hyperthyroidism lasting under 2 months. Uncontrolled infections, other autoimmune diseases, pregnancy or lactation led to exclusion of patients.

This chain uses TRBV28 with TRBJ2-3; the D gene is possibly TRBD1 (6 bases). The sequencing sample was made of blood. The TCR comes from a man in his fifties with Graves' hyperthyroidism. The CDR3 DNA reads as TGTGCCAGCAGTGGGACAACAGATACGCAGTATTTT. Amino acid sequence: CASSGTTDTQYF.